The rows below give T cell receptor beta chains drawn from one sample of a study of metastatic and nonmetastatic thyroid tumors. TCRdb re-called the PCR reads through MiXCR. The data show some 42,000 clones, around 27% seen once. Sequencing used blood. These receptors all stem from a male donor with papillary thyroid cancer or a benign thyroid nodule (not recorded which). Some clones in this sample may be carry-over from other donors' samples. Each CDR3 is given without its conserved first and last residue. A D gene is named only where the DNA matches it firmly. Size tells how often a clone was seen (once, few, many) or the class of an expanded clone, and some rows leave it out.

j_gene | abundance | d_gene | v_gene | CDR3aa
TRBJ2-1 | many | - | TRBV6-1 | ASILDPRSSYNEQF
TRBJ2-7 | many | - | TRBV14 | ASSHTGRIYEQY
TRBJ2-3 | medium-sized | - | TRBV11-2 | ASTPPGGTDTQY
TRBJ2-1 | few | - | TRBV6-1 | FVGSYNERF
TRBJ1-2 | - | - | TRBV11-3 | ASSFFWSDGYT
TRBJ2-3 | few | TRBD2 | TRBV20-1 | SARDRDYPSTDTQY
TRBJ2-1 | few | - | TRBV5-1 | ASSLGHSSYNEQF
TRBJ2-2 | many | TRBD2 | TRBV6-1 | ASSELAGMDTGELF
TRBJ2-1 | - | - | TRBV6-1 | ASSKQGESYNEQF
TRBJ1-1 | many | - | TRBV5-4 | ASSPRQNTEAF
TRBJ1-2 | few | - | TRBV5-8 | ASSLDEDAGYT
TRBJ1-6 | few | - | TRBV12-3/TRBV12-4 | ASSLRGRDPPLH
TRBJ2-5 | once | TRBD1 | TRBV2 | ASSRDRGETQY
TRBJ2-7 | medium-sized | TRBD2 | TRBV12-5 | ASSSGSPHEQY
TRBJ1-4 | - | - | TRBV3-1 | ASSQAPGHGEKLF
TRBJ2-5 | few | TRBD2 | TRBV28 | ASSSSGPQETQY
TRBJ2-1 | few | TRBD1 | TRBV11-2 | ASSLGDSSYNEQF
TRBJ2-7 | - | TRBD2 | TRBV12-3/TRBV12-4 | ASSFDIAGAYEQY
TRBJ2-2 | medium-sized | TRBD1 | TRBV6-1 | ASSPGTEENTGELF
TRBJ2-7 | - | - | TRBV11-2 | ASSHEQGSEYEQY
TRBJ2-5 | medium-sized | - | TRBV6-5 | ASSYVSGGQETQY
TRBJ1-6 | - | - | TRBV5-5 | ASNRHGVWNSPLH
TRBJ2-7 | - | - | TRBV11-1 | ASSPPGQYRSYEQY
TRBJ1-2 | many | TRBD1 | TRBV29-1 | SVSVRGQGTYGYT
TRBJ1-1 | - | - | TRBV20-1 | SAYTNRVDTEAF
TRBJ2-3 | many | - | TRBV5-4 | ASSLASFGGSTDTQY
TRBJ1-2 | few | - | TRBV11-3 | ASSRSLGPGGDGYT
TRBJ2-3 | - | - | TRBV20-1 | SARYTDTQY
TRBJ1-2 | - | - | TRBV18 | ASSPEGFGYT
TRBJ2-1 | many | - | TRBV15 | ATSTASSYNEQF
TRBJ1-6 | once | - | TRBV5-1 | ASRRSGGGNSPLH
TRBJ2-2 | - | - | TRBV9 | ASSDPTVTGELF
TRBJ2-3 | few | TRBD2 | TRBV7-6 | ASSLVAGATDTQY
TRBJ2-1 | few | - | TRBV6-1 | ASSPSGFHNEQF
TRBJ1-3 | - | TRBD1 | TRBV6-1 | ASDRGFGNTIY
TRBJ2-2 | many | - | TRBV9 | ASSAEGEAGELF
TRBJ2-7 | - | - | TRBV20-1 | SASVPGARDEQY
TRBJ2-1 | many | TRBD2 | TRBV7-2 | ASSSPRGVGYNEQF
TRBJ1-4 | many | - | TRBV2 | ASSDILVGLELF
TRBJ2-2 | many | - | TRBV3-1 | ASSPGMRRRNTGELF
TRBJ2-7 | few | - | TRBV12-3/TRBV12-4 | ATSEGLYEQY
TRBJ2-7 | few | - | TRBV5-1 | ASSLGVTKALRGLEQY
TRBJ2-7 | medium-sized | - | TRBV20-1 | SARGLGQYEQY
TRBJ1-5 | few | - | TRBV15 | ATSPGYQPQH
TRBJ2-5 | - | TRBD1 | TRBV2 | ASGQDQETQY
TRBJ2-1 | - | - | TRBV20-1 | SATRPLNNDQF
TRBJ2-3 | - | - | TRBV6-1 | ASSERGGTDTQY
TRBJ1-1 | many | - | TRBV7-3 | ASSLNRNTEAF
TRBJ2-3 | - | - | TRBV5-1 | ASLAGGGSALTDTQY
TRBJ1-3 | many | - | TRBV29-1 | SVSSRFSGNTIY
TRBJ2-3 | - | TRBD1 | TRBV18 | ASSGTGATDTQY
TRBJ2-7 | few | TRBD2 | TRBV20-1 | SARTLAGAYEQY
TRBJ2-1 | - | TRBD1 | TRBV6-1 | ASSEGQGGPYNEQF
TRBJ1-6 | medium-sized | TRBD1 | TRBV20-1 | SARAGVTGTGSNSPLH
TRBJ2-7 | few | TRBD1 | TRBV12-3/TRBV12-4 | ASSSRDRVNEHY
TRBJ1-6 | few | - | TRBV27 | ASSRRLRLNSPLH
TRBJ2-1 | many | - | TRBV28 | ASSFWGEGSYNEQF
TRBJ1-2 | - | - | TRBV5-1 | ASSKIPPGDYGYT
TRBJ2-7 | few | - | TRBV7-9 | ASNPSQGNEQY
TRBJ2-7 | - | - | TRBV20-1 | SAQKDRATYEQY